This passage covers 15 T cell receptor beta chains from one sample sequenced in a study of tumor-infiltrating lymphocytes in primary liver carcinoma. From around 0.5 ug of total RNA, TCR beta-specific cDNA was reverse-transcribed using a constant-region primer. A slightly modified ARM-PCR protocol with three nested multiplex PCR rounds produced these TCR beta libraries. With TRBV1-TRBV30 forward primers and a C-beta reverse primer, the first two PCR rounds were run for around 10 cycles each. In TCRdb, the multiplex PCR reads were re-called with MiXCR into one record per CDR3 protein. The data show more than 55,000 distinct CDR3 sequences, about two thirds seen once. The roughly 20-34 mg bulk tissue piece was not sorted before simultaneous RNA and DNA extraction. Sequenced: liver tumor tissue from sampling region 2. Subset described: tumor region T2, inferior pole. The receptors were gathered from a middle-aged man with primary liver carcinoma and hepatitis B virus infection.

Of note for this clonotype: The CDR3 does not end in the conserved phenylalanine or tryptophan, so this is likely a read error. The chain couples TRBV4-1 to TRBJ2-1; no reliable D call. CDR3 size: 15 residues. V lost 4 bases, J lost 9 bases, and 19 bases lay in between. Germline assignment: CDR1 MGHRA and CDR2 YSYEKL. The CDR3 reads CASSPLGNNSIEQFL. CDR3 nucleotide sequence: TGCGCCAGCAGCCCGCTCGGTAACAACAGCATTGAGCAGTTCCTC.

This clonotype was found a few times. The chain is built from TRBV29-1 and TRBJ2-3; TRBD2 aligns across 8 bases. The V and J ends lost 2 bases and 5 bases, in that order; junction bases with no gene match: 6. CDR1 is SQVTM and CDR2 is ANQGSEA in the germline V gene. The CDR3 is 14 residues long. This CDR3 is CSVESGAGGDTQYF. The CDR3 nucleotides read TGCAGCGTTGAATCAGGGGCGGGGGGAGATACGCAGTATTTT.

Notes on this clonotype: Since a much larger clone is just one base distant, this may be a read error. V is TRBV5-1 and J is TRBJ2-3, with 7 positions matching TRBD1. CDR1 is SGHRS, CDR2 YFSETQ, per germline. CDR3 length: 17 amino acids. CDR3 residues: CASSLGDRGKITDTHYF. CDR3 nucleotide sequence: TGCGCCAGCAGCTTGGGGGACAGAGGAAAAATCACAGATACGCATTATTTT.

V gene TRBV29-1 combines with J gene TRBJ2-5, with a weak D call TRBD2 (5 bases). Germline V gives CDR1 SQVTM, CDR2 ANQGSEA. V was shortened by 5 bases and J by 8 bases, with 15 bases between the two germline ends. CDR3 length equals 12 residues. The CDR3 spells CSVMTSGETQYF. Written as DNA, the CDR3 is TGCAGCGTTATGACAAGCGGAGAAACCCAGTACTTC.

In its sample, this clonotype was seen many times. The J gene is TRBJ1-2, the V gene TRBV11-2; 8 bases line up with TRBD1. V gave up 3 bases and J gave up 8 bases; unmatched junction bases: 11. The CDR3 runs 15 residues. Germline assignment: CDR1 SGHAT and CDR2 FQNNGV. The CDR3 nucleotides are TGTGCCAGCAGCTTCTCAATCACAGGGGGAGGAGGCTACACCTTC. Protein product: CASSFSITGGGGYTF.

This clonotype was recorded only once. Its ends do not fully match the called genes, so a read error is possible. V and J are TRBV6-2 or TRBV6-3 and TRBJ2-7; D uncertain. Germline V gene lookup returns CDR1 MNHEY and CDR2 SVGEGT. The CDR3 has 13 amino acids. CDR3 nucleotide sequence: TGTGCCAGCAGTTACGAAGTAGCCTACGAGCAGTGCTTC. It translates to CASSYEVAYEQCF.

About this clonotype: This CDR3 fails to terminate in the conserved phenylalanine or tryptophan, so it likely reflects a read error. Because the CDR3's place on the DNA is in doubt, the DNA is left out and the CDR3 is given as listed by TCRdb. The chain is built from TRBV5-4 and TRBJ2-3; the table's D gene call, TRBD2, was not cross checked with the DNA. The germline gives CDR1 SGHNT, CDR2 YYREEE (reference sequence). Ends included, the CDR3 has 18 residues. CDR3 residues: CASSLVLAGPPFTDTLYV.

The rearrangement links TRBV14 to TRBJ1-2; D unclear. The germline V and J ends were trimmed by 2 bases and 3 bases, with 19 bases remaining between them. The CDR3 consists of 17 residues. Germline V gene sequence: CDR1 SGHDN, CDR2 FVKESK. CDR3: CASSQRYLPHEHYGYTF. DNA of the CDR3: TGTGCCAGCAGCCAACGATATCTCCCTCATGAGCACTATGGCTACACCTTC.

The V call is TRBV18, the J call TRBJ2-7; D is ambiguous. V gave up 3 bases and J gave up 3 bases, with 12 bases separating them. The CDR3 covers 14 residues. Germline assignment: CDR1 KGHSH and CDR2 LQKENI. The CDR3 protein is CASSPRVGDYEQYF. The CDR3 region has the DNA TGTGCCAGCTCACCTAGGGTTGGAGACTACGAGCAGTACTTC.

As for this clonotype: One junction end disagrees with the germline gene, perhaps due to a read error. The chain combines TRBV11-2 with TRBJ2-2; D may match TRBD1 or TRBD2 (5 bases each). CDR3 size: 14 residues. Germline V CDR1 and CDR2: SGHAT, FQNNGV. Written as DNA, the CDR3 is TGTGCCAGCAGCACAGACTCGGACACCGGGGAGCGGTTTTTT. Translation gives CASSTDSDTGERFF.

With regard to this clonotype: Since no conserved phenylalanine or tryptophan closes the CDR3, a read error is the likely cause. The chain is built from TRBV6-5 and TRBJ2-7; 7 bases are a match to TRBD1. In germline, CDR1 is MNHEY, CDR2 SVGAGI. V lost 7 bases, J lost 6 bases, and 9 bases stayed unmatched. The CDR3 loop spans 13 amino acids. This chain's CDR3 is CASMIKGAGEQYL. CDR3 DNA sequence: TGTGCCAGCATGATTAAGGGGGCCGGCGAGCAGTACTTA.

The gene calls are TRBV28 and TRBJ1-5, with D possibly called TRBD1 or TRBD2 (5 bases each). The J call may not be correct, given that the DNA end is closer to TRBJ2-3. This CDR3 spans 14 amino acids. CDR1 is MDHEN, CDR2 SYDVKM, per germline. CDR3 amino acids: CASSLTEGAQPQYF. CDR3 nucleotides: TGTGCCAGCAGTTTGACAGAGGGAGCGCAGCCCCAGTATTTT.

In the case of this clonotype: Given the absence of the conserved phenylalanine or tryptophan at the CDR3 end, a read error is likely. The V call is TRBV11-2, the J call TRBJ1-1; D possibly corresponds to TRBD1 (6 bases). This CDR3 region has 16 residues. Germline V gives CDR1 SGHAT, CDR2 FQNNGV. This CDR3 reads CASCLGDPQGYTEAFY. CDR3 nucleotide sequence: TGTGCCAGCTGCTTAGGAGATCCCCAGGGGTACACTGAAGCTTTCTAT.

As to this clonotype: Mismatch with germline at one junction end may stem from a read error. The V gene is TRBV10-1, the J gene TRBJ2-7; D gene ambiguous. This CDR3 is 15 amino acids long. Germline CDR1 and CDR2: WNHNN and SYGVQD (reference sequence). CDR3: CASSEFGFRRNEHYF. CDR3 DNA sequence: TGCGCCAGCAGTGAGTTCGGATTTAGAAGGAACGAGCATTACTTC.

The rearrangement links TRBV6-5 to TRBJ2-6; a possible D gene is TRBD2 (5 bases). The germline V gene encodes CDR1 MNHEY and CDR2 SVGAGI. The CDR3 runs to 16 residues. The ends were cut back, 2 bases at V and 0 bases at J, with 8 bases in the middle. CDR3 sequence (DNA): TGTGCCAGCAGTTACACTAGGTTCTCTGGGGCCAACGTCCTGACTTTC. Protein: CASSYTRFSGANVLTF.